The entry below describes one T cell receptor beta chain. The sample originates from a study of blood T cell repertoires in COVID-19. The wider study: T cells, B-cell-depleted T cells, or PBMCs supplied cDNA or gDNA.

Germline V gene sequence: CDR1 SGHNT, CDR2 YYREEE (reference sequence). CDR3 size: 14 residues. The V end lost 4 bases, the J end lost 5 bases, and 15 bases lay between the germline ends. Original data processing: Quantification of nucleated cells was approximated via reference gene primer amplification. Data came from immunoSEQ multiplex PCR; TCRdb stores just in-frame clones and leaves some out. V and J calls plus clone size are reproduced from that table; the DNA served to infer D and trimming. The top ten hold approximately 4% of the sample, which has under 250,000 clones, roughly 85% seen once. The receptor's source is a woman aged 80 or older with acute or convalescent COVID-19. The source material was peripheral blood. V usage is TRBV5-4 and J usage is TRBJ2-5; D is possibly TRBD2 (6 bases). Written as DNA, the CDR3 is TGTGCCAGCAGCCCGGGACTTTCAACGGAGACCCAGTACTTC. Amino acid sequence: CASSPGLSTETQYF.